These 18 T cell receptor beta chains share one sample of origin, sequenced in a study of blood T cells in healthy people across ages. Primed by a sample-barcoded 5' primer and a J-beta primer mix, a second PCR proceeded for 7 to 11 cycles. TCRdb processed the 5' RACE reads anew with MiXCR; each CDR3 protein has one entry. The sample lists 1.5 million to 2 million distinct CDR3 sequences; 49% were seen once. What was sequenced was blood. All receptors come from a woman aged 40 to 50 in good health.

V and J are TRBV6-1 and TRBJ2-4; TRBD2 is a possible D gene (6 bases). The closer fit of TRBJ2-7 to the DNA end suggests the J call may be wrong. The CDR3 covers 14 residues. Germline-derived CDR1 and CDR2 are MNHNS and SASEGT. The DNA for the CDR3 is TGTGCCAGCAGCATTAGCGGTACTACCTACGAGCAGTACTTC. This gives the protein CASSISGTTYEQYF.

CDR3 nucleotides: TGTGCCAGTAGTATGGGGCGGGTGACCAAAAACATTCAGTACTTC. Residues: CASSMGRVTKNIQYF. This rearrangement joins TRBV19 to TRBJ2-4; tentatively, D is TRBD1 or TRBD2 (5 bases each). Germline V lookup: CDR1 LNHDA, CDR2 SQIVND (reference sequence). CDR3 size: 15 residues. Trimming took off 3 bases at V and 2 bases at J, with 11 bases between the two ends.

The chain is built from TRBV5-1 and TRBJ2-1; 9 nucleotides match TRBD2. The CDR3 covers 16 residues. V dropped 2 bases and J dropped 9; count of bases not matched to a gene: 12. Germline V gene sequence: CDR1 SGHRS, CDR2 YFSETQ. CDR3 DNA: TGCGCCAGCAGCTTTGATACCGGGACTAGCAACCGTGAGCAGTTCTTC. As protein: CASSFDTGTSNREQFF.

In its sample, this clonotype was seen a few times. The rearrangement links TRBV7-9 to TRBJ2-1; D tentatively fits TRBD1 or TRBD2 (6 bases each). Trimming stripped 1 base from V and 2 bases from J, with 12 bases between. Germline assignment: CDR1 SEHNR and CDR2 FQNEAQ (reference sequence). The CDR3 is 16 amino acids. The CDR3 spells CASSLGVGGPYNEQFF. CDR3 sequence (DNA): TGTGCCAGCAGCTTAGGAGTCGGGGGCCCCTACAATGAGCAGTTCTTC.

The chain is built from TRBV6-2 or TRBV6-3 and TRBJ2-1; D gene unclear. V was clipped by 5 bases and J by 5 bases, with 7 bases between them. This CDR3 comprises 12 residues. Germline V gives CDR1 MNHEY, CDR2 SVGEGT. CDR3 DNA sequence: TGTGCCAGCAGTGAGCCCGACAATGAGCAGTTCTTC. Translation: CASSEPDNEQFF.

The chain is built from TRBV18 and TRBJ1-1; the match to TRBD1 covers 9 bases. The CDR3 spans 14 residues. CDR1 is KGHSH and CDR2 is LQKENI in the germline V gene. V lost 4 bases, J lost 4 bases, and 4 bases stayed unmatched. CDR3 in amino acids: CASSQTGGSTEAFF. CDR3 coding DNA: TGTGCCAGCTCACAGACAGGGGGTAGCACTGAAGCTTTCTTT.

The chain recombines TRBV7-9 with TRBJ2-7; maybe TRBD2 (6 bases). Trimming took off 0 bases at V and 0 bases at J, with 21 bases between the two ends. Germline V gene lookup returns CDR1 SEHNR and CDR2 FQNEAQ (reference sequence). This CDR3 comprises 19 residues. CDR3 sequence: CASSLAGRGKVGGSYEQYF. As DNA, the CDR3 is TGTGCCAGCAGCTTAGCGGGACGGGGAAAGGTGGGAGGCTCCTACGAGCAGTACTTC.

The chain recombines TRBV6-6 with TRBJ2-5, with D uncertain. Germline V gives CDR1 MNHNY, CDR2 SVGAGI (reference sequence). The CDR3 spans 13 residues. The germline V and J ends were trimmed by 2 bases and 2 bases, with 6 bases remaining between them. CDR3 DNA: TGTGCCAGCAGTTACCCGGAACAAGAGACCCAGTACTTC. This codes for CASSYPEQETQYF.

There are a few counts of this clonotype. The chain combines TRBV15 with TRBJ2-3; weak D call: TRBD2 (5 bases). Germline V CDR1 and CDR2: LNHNV, YYDKDF (reference sequence). CDR3 length: 14 amino acids. Deletions cut 10 bases from V and 2 bases from J, with 16 bases between. Here the CDR3 DNA reads TGTGCCATCCAACTCAGCGGCAACACAGATACGCAGTATTTT. Translating it yields CAIQLSGNTDTQYF.

This clonotype was detected only once. A junction boundary mismatches the germline segment, possibly from a read error. The J gene is TRBJ2-7, the V gene TRBV20-1; 8 bases fit TRBD1. The end of the DNA aligns better with TRBJ2-5, so the J call may be wrong. CDR1 and CDR2 (germline): DFQATT, SNEGSKA (reference sequence). There are 13 residues in the CDR3. CDR3 sequence: CSTRHTGGETQYF. The CDR3 DNA reads TGCAGTACTAGACATACAGGGGGGGAGACCCAGTACTTC.

This clonotype was detected only a few times. The V gene is TRBV15, the J gene TRBJ2-5; D might be TRBD2 (6 bases). Per the germline V gene, CDR1 is LNHNV and CDR2 is YYDKDF (reference sequence). The CDR3 loop spans 14 amino acids. V lost 4 bases and J lost 3, with 12 bases in between. CDR3 coding DNA: TGTGCCACCAGCATCCAACCGGGGGAAGAGACCCAGTACTTC. It is translated as CATSIQPGEETQYF.

J is TRBJ1-2 and V is TRBV6-5; 8 nucleotides align to TRBD1. The V gene end was trimmed by 11 bases and the J gene end by 7 bases; junction bases not matched to a gene: 9. Germline V gives CDR1 MNHEY, CDR2 SVGAGI. The CDR3 runs 12 residues. This chain's CDR3 is CAVGQGAVGYTF. In nucleotides, the CDR3 is TGTGCCGTCGGCCAGGGGGCGGTTGGCTACACCTTC.

The sample holds a few counts of this clonotype. V is TRBV6-5 and J is TRBJ2-7; 7 bases align to TRBD1. This CDR3 contains 14 residues. The junction had 6 bases not matched to a gene; V was cut back by 7 bases and J by 0 bases. Germline CDR1 and CDR2: MNHEY and SVGAGI. The CDR3 sequence is CASISGTDSYEQYF. The CDR3 nucleotides read TGTGCCAGCATTTCCGGGACAGACTCCTACGAGCAGTACTTC.

V usage is TRBV6-5 and J usage is TRBJ1-4; TRBD1 aligns across 7 bases. This CDR3 has 17 amino acids. Unmatched junction bases numbered 10, after V lost 0 bases and J lost 6 bases. The germline CDR1 and CDR2 sequences are MNHEY and SVGAGI. Written as DNA, the CDR3 is TGTGCCAGCAGTTACTCGAAAGGGGGACAGAGTTATGAAAAACTGTTTTTT. It encodes CASSYSKGGQSYEKLFF.

The table lists this clonotype with many counts. The rearrangement uses TRBV9 and TRBJ2-3; no clear D. This CDR3 is built from 13 residues. CDR1 and CDR2 (germline): SGDLS, YYNGEE. V shed 5 bases and J shed 2 bases, with 9 bases lying between them. The CDR3 DNA is TGTGCCAGCAGAGCCGGGTCCACAGATACGCAGTATTTT. Translated: CASRAGSTDTQYF.

The sample holds one count of this clonotype. The V and J genes are TRBV6-1 and TRBJ1-2; 8 bases map to TRBD1. With V trimmed by 5 bases and J by 7 bases, 9 bases remained unmatched. The CDR3 is 14 residues long. CDR1 and CDR2 from the germline V gene are MNHNS and SASEGT. CDR3: CASSSRQGRPGYTF. The CDR3 coding sequence is TGTGCCAGCAGTAGCCGACAGGGGCGCCCTGGCTACACCTTC.

The chain couples TRBV6-2 or TRBV6-3 to TRBJ2-7; 7 nucleotides match TRBD1. Germline V gene data show CDR1 as MNHEY and CDR2 as SVGEGT. The V and J ends lost 2 bases and 2 bases, in that order; junction bases with no gene match: 9. The CDR3 totals 16 residues. The CDR3 sequence: CASSYPRGPSAYEQYF. CDR3 nucleotide sequence: TGTGCCAGCAGTTACCCGAGGGGGCCATCAGCCTACGAGCAGTACTTC.

The chain's CDR3 is CAISDLAGTSYNEQFF. The CDR3 DNA sequence: TGTGCCATCAGTGATCTAGCGGGGACCTCCTACAATGAGCAGTTCTTC. This rearrangement joins TRBV10-3 to TRBJ2-1; 9 nucleotides align to TRBD2. The germline gives CDR1 ENHRY, CDR2 SYGVKD. Trimming took 3 bases from V and 0 from J; bases not matched to a gene: 3. The CDR3 is 16 amino acids.